Sequencing of this TCR beta chain was carried out in a study of OX40 agonist ivuxolimab in advanced cancers. Background on the study: Mean age 60 years, range roughly 20 to 85; nearly 85% male.

Findings and limits, study-wide: Specificity for antigen went undetermined in the expanded peripheral T cells.

With regard to this clone: Its cognate antigen is unknown.

J lost 3 bases, V lost 6 bases, and 9 bases had no gene match. In germline, CDR1 is LNHDA, CDR2 SQIVND (reference sequence). This CDR3 has 15 residues. Only in-frame clones appear in the TCRdb table, and some are missing; sequencing was by immunoSEQ multiplex PCR. The table includes tens of thousands of clones, roughly nine tenths detected once. This clonotype was obtained from an adult with an advanced solid tumor such as melanoma, head and neck, liver or kidney cancer. Specimen: CD4+ or CD8+ T cells sorted from blood, collected in a trial of the OX40 agonist ivuxolimab. The V call is TRBV19, the J call TRBJ2-5, with TRBD2 matching 8 bases. DNA of the CDR3: TGTGCCAGTAGCAACGCCCGGGGGGGCGAAGAGACCCAGTACTTC. It is translated as CASSNARGGEETQYF.